One T cell receptor (beta chain) is described in this entry. This sample was included in a study of blood T cell repertoires in COVID-19. The overall study: The United States, Italy and Spain supplied acute and convalescent COVID-19 samples. PBMCs, B-cell-depleted T cells, or T cells were the source of the cDNA or gDNA that made up the material.

Authors' data handling: Reference gene primer amplification gave estimated nucleated cell counts. Assay: immunoSEQ multiplex PCR; the TCRdb copy retains only in-frame clones and omits some. V, J and clone size are taken as reported in that table, and D and trimming were inferred from the DNA itself. The table has around 190,000 clones, under 85% seen once. This CDR3 has 14 residues. The germline CDR1 and CDR2 sequences are KGHSH and LQKENI. Trimming removed 2 bases at V and 5 bases at J, with 10 bases between. This receptor was taken from a human donor in a cohort sampled during active COVID-19. Sequencing was performed on peripheral blood. The chain couples TRBV18 to TRBJ2-1, with D possibly TRBD1 on 5 matching bases. The CDR3, as DNA: TGTGCCAGCTCACCAGCCAGGGTAAACAATGAGCAGTTCTTC. It specifies CASSPARVNNEQFF.